Below, 7 T cell receptor beta chains from the same sample are listed, as sequenced in a study of cytomegalovirus exposure and HLA in healthy donors. It was with 60 Vbeta and 13 Jbeta primers that the PCR ran. The repertoire was sequenced with immunoSEQ multiplex PCR; TCRdb's copy has only in-frame clones and lacks some. Of some 130,000 clones in the sample, about 66% were seen once. The sequencing sample was made of PBMCs. These receptor sequences come from a human donor in good health.

This clone appeared a few times. The chain is built from TRBV9 and TRBJ2-7; possibly TRBD2 for D (5 bases). Germline V gene data show CDR1 as SGDLS and CDR2 as YYNGEE. The CDR3 contains 14 residues. V lost 2 bases, J lost 3 bases, and 12 bases lay in between. The CDR3 here is CASSVGISVYEQYF. The CDR3 coding sequence is TGTGCCAGCAGCGTCGGAATTAGCGTCTACGAGCAGTACTTC. Variable domain in full (rest from reference TRBV9 and TRBJ2-7): DSGVTQTPKHLITATGQRVTLRCSPRSGDLSVYWYQQSLDQGLQFLIQYYNGEERAKGNILERFSAQQFPDLHSELNLSSLELGDSALYFCASSVGISVYEQYFGPGTRLTVT.

This clone was found a few times. The chain joins TRBV19 to TRBJ2-2, with 7 bases matching TRBD1. Germline CDR1 reads LNHDA; CDR2 reads SQIVND (reference sequence). CDR3 size: 15 residues. The V segment lost 2 bases and the J segment 6 bases; nucleotides outside the gene matches: 6. The CDR3 nucleotides read TGTGCCAGTAGTATAACGACAGGGTGGGCCGGGGAGCTGTTTTTT. As protein: CASSITTGWAGELFF.

This clone was counted between two and nine times. V usage is TRBV7-2 and J usage is TRBJ1-1, with D unresolved. The germline CDR1 and CDR2 sequences are SGHTA and FQGNSA. V was shortened by 4 bases and J by 10 bases, with 16 bases between the two germline ends. This CDR3 is 13 amino acids long. The CDR3 spells CASSSRALRVAFF. The CDR3 DNA reads TGTGCCAGCAGCTCGCGGGCCCTCAGAGTAGCTTTCTTT.

The chain couples TRBV2 to TRBJ2-5; no firm D call. The germline V gene encodes CDR1 SNHLY and CDR2 FYNNEI. Deletions cut 4 bases from V and 4 bases from J, with 16 bases between. The CDR3 extends over 15 amino acids. The CDR3 loop is CASSGGSDQRETQYF. DNA of the CDR3: TGTGCCAGCAGTGGTGGGTCGGATCAGCGAGAGACCCAGTACTTC. Full variable domain (remainder filled in from reference TRBV2 and TRBJ2-5): EPEVTQTPSHQVTQMGQEVILRCVPISNHLYFYWYRQILGQKVEFLVSFYNNEISEKSEIFDDQFSVERPDGSNFTLKIRSTKLEDSAMYFCASSGGSDQRETQYFGPGTRLLVL.

As DNA, the CDR3 is TGTGCCACCAGCCCCGAGGGCTACTGGGACGAGCAGTACTTC. As protein: CATSPEGYWDEQYF. J is TRBJ2-7 and V is TRBV15; maybe TRBD2 (5 bases). This CDR3 comprises 14 residues. Trimming pared 5 bases from V and 5 bases from J, leaving 16 bases between. CDR1 and CDR2 (germline): LNHNV, YYDKDF (reference sequence).

This clone occurred a few times. The chain combines TRBV6-5 with TRBJ1-2; possible D gene TRBD1, 6 bases. V lost 11 bases and J lost 5, with 18 bases in between. Germline values: CDR1 MNHEY, CDR2 SVGAGI. The CDR3 contains 13 residues. CDR3 sequence: CAVGGAELYGYTF. The CDR3 DNA is TGTGCCGTCGGGGGGGCAGAGCTATATGGCTACACCTTC.

J is TRBJ2-1 and V is TRBV11-3; 9 bases agree with TRBD2. This CDR3 is 16 amino acids long. Germline V gives CDR1 SGHNT, CDR2 YENEEA. The V and J ends lost 4 bases and 5 bases, in that order; junction bases with no gene match: 9. The DNA of the CDR3 is TGTGCCAGCAGCTCCTCTCGGGTAGCGGGAGACAATGAGCAGTTCTTC. Translation gives CASSSSRVAGDNEQFF. Full variable domain (outside the CDR3, taken from reference TRBV11-3 and TRBJ2-1): EAGVVQSPRYKIIEKKQPVAFWCNPISGHNTLYWYLQNLGQGPELLIRYENEEAVDDSQLPKDRFSAERLKGVDSTLKIQPAELGDSAVYLCASSSSRVAGDNEQFFGPGTRLTVL.